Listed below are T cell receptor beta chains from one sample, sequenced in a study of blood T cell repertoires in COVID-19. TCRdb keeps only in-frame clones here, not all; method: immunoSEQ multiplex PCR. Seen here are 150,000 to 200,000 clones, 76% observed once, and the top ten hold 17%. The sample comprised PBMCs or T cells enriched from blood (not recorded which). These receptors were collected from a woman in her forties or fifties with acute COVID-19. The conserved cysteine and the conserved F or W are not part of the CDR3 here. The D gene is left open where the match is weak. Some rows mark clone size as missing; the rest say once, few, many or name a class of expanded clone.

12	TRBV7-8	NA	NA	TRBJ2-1	ASSLGTRIHEQF
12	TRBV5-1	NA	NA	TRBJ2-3	ASSLATSTDTQY
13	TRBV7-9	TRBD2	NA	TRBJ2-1	ASRPTSGDLDEQF
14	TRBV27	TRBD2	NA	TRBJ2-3	ASSAFSGGLADTQY
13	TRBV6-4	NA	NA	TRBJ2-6	ASSDLAAGANVLT
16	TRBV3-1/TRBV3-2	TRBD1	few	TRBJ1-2	ASSHRPLGDRGSYGYT
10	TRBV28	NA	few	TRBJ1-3	ASSFSGNTIY
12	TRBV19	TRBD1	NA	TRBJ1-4	ASSITGDNEKLF
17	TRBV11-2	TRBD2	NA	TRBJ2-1	ASSSGTSGGGGSYNEQF
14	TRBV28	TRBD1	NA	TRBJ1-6	ASRNGPGQGLTPLH
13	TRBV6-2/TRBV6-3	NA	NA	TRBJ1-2	ASSYSTRPNYGYT
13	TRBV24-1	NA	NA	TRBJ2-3	ATSPGPRVTDTQY
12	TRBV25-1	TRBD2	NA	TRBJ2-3	ASSSGGALDTQY
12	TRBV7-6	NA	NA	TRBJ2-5	ASSQIAVQETQY
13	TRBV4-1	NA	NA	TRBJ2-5	ASSQVYGGEETQY
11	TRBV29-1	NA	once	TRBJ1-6	SVQTDPNSPLH
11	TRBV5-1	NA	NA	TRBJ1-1	ASSLTGITEAF
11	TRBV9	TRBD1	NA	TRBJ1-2	ASSVSSGGGYT
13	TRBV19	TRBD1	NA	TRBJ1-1	ASSMIPGQGAEAF
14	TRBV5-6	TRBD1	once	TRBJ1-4	ASSFGTGTTNEKLF
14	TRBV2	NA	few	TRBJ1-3	AQQSIGWQGSNTIY
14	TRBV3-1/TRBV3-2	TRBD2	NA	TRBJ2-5	ASSPGGSGGVETQY
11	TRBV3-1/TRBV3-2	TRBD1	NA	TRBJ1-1	ASSLTGGTEAF
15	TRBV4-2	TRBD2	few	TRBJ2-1	ASSQRPGGDEYNEQF
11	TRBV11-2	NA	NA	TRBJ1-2	ASSFGEGYGYT
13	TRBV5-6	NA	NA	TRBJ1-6	ASSFRGTRNSPLH
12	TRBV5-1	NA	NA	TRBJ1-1	ASSFGGLDTEAF
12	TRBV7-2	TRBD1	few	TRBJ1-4	ASSPRGQYEKLF
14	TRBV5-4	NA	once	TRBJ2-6	ASSSDGGSGANVLT
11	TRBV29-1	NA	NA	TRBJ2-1	SVLRGGRNEQF
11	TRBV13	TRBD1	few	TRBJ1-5	ASSSTGRQPQH
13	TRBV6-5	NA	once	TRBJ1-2	ASTLGGGVNYGYT
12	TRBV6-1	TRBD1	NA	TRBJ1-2	ASISQGANYGYT
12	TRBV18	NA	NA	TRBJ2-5	ASSPNSNQETQY
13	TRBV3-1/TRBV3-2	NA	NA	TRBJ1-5	ASSQGGDSNQPQH
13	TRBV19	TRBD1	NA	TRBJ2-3	ATYPDRRNTDTQY
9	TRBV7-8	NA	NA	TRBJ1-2	ASSLGPSHT
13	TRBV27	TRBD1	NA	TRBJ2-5	ASSAAPTGLGTQY
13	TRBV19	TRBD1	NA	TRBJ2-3	ASSRGQGARDTQY
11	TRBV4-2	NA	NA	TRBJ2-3	ASSQVEADTQY
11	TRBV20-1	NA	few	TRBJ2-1	SASFGTALGQF
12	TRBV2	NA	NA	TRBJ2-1	ASGYPTGNNEQF
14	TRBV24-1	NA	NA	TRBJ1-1	ATLIDTGFRNTEAF
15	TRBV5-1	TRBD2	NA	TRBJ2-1	ASSSIPAGGRTNEQF
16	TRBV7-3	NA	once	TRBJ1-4	ASSVNRGDTATNEKLF
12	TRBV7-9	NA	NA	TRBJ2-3	ASSSGLNTDTQY
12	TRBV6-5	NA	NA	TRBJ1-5	ASSPRQTNQPQH
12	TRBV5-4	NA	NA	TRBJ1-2	ASSLYTSSYGYT
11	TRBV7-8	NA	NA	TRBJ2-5	ASLKRLRETQY
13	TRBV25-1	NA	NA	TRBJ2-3	ASSEETGGTDTQY
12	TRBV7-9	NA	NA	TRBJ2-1	ASSFSGTHNEQF
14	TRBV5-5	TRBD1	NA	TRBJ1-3	ASSFLQGGSGNTIY
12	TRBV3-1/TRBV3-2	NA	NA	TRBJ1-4	ASSHGTLEEKLF
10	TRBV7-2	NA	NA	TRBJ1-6	ASAAQGPPLH
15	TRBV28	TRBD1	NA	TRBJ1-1	ASRPAGGAWMGTEAF